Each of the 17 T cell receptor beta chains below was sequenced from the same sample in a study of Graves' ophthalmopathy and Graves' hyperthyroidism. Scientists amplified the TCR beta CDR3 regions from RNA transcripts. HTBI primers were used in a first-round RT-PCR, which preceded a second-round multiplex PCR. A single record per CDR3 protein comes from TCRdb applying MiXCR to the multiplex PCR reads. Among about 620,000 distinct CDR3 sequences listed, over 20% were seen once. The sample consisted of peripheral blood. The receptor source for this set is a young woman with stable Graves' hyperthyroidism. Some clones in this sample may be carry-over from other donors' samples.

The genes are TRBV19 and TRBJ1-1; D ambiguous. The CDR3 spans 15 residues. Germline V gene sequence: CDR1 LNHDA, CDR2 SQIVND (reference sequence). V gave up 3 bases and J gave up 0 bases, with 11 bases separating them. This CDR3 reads CASSIWGRMNTEAFF. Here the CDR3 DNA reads TGTGCCAGTAGTATTTGGGGTCGGATGAACACTGAAGCTTTCTTT. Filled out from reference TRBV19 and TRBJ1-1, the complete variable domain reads DGGITQSPKYLFRKEGQNVTLSCEQNLNHDAMYWYRQDPGQGLRLIYYSQIVNDFQKGDIAEGYSVSREKKESFPLTVTSAQKNPTAFYLCASSIWGRMNTEAFFGQGTRLTVV.

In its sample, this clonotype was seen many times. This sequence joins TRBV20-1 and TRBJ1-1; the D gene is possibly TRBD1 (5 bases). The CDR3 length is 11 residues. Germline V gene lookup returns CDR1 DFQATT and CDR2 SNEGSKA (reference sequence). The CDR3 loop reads CSAGGNTEAFF. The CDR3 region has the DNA TGCAGCGCGGGGGGGAACACTGAAGCTTTCTTT.

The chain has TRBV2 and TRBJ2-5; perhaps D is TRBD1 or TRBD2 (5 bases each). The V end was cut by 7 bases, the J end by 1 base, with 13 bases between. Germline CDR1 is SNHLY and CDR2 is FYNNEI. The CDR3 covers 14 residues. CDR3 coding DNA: TGTGCCAGCACCGGGACCTTCGGCCAAGAGACCCAGTACTTC. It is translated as CASTGTFGQETQYF.

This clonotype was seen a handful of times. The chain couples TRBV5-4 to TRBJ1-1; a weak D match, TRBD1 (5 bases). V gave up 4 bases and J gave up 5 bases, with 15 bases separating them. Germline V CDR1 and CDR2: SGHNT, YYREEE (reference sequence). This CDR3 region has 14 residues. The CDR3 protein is CASSIGTGGTEAFF. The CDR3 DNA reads TGTGCCAGCAGCATTGGGACGGGGGGGACTGAAGCTTTCTTT.

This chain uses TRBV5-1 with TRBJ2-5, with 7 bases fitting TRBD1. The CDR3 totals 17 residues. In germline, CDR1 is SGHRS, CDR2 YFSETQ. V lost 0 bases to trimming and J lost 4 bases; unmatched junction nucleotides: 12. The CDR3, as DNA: TGCGCCAGCAGCTTGGCCCCCACAGGGGTTCGGGGAGAGACCCAGTACTTC. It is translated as CASSLAPTGVRGETQYF.

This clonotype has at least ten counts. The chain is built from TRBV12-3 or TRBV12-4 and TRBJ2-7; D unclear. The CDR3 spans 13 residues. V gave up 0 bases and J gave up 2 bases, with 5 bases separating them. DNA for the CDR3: TGTGCCAGCAGTTTAGCGAATCCCTACGAGCAGTACTTC. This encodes CASSLANPYEQYF.

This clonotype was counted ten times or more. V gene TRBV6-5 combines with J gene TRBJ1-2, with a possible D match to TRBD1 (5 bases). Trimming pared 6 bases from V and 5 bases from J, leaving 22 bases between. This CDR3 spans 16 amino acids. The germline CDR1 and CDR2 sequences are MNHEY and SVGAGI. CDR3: CASRLLFSSGVYGYTF. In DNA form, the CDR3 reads TGTGCCAGCAGGCTACTCTTTTCATCGGGGGTATATGGCTACACCTTC.

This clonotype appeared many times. The CDR3 here is CAWVKLERTFF. The DNA for the CDR3 is TGTGCCTGGGTAAAACTAGAGAGGACTTTCTTT. The gene calls are TRBV30 and TRBJ1-1; no clear D gene. CDR1 GTSNPN and CDR2 SVGIG come from the germline V gene (reference sequence). V lost 5 bases to trimming and J lost 12 bases, with 16 bases between them. The CDR3 has 11 amino acids.

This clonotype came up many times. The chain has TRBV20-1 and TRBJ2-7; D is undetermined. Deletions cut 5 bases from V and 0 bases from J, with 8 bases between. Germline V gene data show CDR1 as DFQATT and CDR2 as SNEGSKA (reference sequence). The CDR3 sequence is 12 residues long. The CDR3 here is CSASVRSYEQYF. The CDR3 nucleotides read TGCAGTGCTTCCGTGCGCTCCTACGAGCAGTACTTC.

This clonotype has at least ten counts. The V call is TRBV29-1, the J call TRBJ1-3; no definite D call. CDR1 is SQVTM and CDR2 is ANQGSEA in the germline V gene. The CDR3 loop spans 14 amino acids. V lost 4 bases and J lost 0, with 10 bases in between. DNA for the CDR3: TGCAGCGTTGGTGTGCAGACCTCTGGAAACACCATATATTTT. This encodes CSVGVQTSGNTIYF.

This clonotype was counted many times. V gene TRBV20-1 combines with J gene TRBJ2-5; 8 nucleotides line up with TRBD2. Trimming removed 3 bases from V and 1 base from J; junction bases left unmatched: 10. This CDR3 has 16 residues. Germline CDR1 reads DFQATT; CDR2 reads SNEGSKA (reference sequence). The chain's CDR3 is CSASGGVVGFQETQYF. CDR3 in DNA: TGCAGTGCTAGCGGGGGGGTGGTAGGGTTCCAAGAGACCCAGTACTTC.

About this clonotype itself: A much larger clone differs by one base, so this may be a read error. CDR3 sequence: CSVGGIGIQPQHF. The DNA for the CDR3 is TGCAGCGTTGGTGGGATTGGCATTCAGCCCCAGCATTTT. This chain links TRBV29-1 with TRBJ1-5; unclear D gene. This CDR3 comprises 13 residues. Germline V gene data show CDR1 as SQVTM and CDR2 as ANQGSEA. V gave up 4 bases and J gave up 6 bases, with 13 bases separating them.

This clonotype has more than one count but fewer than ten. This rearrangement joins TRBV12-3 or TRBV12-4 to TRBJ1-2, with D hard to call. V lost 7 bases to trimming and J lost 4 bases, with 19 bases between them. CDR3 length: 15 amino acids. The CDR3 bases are TGTGCCAGCACTCCAGGAAGATACCTAACCTATGGCTACACCTTC. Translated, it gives CASTPGRYLTYGYTF.

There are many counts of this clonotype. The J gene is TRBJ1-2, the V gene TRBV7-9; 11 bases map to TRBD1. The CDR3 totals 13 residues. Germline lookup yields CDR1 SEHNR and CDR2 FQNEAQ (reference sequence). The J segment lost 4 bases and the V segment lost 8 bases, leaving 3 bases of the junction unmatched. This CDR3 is CASVGTGGYGYTF. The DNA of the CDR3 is TGTGCCAGCGTCGGGACAGGGGGCTATGGCTACACCTTC. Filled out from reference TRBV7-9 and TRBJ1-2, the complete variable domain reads DTGVSQNPRHKITKRGQNVTFRCDPISEHNRLYWYRQTLGQGPEFLTYFQNEAQLEKSRLLSDRFSAERPKGSFSTLEIQRTEQGDSAMYLCASVGTGGYGYTFGSGTRLTVV.

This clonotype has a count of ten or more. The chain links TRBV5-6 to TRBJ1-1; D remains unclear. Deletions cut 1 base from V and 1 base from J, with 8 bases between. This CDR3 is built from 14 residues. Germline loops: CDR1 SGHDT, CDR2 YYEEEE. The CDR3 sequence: CASSLRHPNTEAFF. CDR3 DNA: TGTGCCAGCAGCTTGAGACACCCGAACACTGAAGCTTTCTTT.

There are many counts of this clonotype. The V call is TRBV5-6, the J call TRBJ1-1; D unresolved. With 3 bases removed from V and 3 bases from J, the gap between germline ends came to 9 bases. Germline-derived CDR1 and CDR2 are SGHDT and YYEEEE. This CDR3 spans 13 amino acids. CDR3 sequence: CASSWGGDTEAFF. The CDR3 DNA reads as TGTGCCAGCAGCTGGGGAGGCGACACTGAAGCTTTCTTT.

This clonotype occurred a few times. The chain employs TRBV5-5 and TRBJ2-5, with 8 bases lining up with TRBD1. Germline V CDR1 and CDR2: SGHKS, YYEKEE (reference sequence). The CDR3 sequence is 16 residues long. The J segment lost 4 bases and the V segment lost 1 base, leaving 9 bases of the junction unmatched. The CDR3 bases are TGTGCCAGCAGCTTGAATCAGGGGGCCATTCGAGAGACCCAGTACTTC. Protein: CASSLNQGAIRETQYF.